These T cell receptor beta chains were read from a single sample in a study of CD4+ T cells in melanoma. Data came from immunoSEQ multiplex PCR; TCRdb stores just in-frame clones and leaves some out. The sample lists 10,000 or so clones, about 72% seen once, with less than 20% in the top ten. The sample comprised cells from a culture (not recorded whether cultured in vitro). The receptor source for this set is a human donor with melanoma. CDR3s include the opening cysteine and the closing phenylalanine or tryptophan. Each record gives: J gene, V gene, CDR3 protein.

TRBJ2-2 TRBV7-3 CASSLSAGANTGELFF
TRBJ2-7 TRBV4-3 CASSQVGTVQYF
TRBJ1-5 TRBV10-3 CAISDSNQPQHF
TRBJ2-1 TRBV7-8 CASSSQAGSTGNEQFF
TRBJ2-1 TRBV19 CASSIDWDRGRRVDEQFF
TRBJ1-4 TRBV9 CASSVVGKLFF
TRBJ1-1 TRBV5-1 CASSFGINTEAFF
TRBJ2-3 TRBV5-1 CASSLLKRGGPDTQYF
TRBJ1-1 TRBV6-5 CASSPPSGREAFF
TRBJ2-5 TRBV7-9 CASSLARPTGSVETQYF
TRBJ1-1 TRBV18 CASSRTGNDEAFF
TRBJ1-4 TRBV2 CASSPGPRGSEKLFF
TRBJ1-6 TRBV6-5 CASGRGGRSPLHF
TRBJ1-2 TRBV2 CASPPGQSYGYTF
TRBJ1-3 TRBV2 CASSRALSGNTIYF
TRBJ1-1 TRBV5-1 CASSDQVNTEAFF
TRBJ1-5 TRBV6-6 CASAKPDGRFNQPQHF
TRBJ1-5 TRBV30 CAWSPRGNQPQHF
TRBJ2-2 TRBV10-3 CAIKGAGNTGELFF
TRBJ2-7 TRBV4-1 CASSTIRGVTTYEQYF
TRBJ2-5 TRBV2 CASGGTNKETQYF
TRBJ2-3 TRBV5-4 CASSLANTDTQYF
TRBJ1-1 TRBV2 CASSGGTAMNTEAFF
TRBJ2-3 TRBV5-1 CASSFGARRNTDTQYF
TRBJ2-5 TRBV5-4 CASSLGLAGGLQETQYF
TRBJ2-6 TRBV7-3 CASAHARADGANVLTF
TRBJ1-1 TRBV5-4 CASSLGTATEAFF
TRBJ2-7 TRBV5-1 CASSLAGAGDLYEQYF
TRBJ1-2 TRBV6-1 CASSYGTGKNYGYTF
TRBJ2-2 TRBV11-2 CASSLLAGGNTGELFF
TRBJ2-5 TRBV6-6 CASNSGPIQIQTQYF
TRBJ2-1 TRBV18 CASSPGLGAGQFF
TRBJ1-4 TRBV9 CASSANLVAEKLFF
TRBJ1-1 TRBV4-2 CASSLGPGTYAEAFF
TRBJ2-2 TRBV7-2 CASSLALASRAGELFF
TRBJ1-2 TRBV19 CASSQGVNYGYTF
TRBJ1-1 TRBV7-9 CASSLAVGWQAEAFF
TRBJ1-2 TRBV7-3 CASSLIGGNGYTF
TRBJ2-5 TRBV5-1 CASSFQGEETQYF
TRBJ2-3 TRBV11-2 CASRGLAGPGALAQYF
TRBJ2-7 TRBV7-2 CASSHASGLAYEQYF
TRBJ1-2 TRBV7-9 CASSSTSLYRGLSYGYTF
TRBJ2-3 TRBV4-2 CASSRAGTGGDGSTDTQYF
TRBJ2-3 TRBV7-3 CASSLFSGGKSTDTQYF
TRBJ1-5 TRBV7-8 CASSFRGSNQPQHF
TRBJ2-7 TRBV11-2 CASSSDLLAYEQYF
TRBJ1-2 TRBV5-6 CASSQIEGQWWGNYGYTF
TRBJ1-4 TRBV6-5 CASKGGPYEKLFF
TRBJ1-3 TRBV5-5 CASSSYVGGSGNTIYF
TRBJ1-1 TRBV5-8 CASSYYRGGGATEAFF
TRBJ1-1 TRBV7-3 CASSPGAAPGTFF
TRBJ2-2 TRBV5-1 CASSRSGRQITGELFF
TRBJ1-6 TRBV6-5 CASKSPGGYNSPLHF
TRBJ2-3 TRBV30 CAWSRANTDTQYF